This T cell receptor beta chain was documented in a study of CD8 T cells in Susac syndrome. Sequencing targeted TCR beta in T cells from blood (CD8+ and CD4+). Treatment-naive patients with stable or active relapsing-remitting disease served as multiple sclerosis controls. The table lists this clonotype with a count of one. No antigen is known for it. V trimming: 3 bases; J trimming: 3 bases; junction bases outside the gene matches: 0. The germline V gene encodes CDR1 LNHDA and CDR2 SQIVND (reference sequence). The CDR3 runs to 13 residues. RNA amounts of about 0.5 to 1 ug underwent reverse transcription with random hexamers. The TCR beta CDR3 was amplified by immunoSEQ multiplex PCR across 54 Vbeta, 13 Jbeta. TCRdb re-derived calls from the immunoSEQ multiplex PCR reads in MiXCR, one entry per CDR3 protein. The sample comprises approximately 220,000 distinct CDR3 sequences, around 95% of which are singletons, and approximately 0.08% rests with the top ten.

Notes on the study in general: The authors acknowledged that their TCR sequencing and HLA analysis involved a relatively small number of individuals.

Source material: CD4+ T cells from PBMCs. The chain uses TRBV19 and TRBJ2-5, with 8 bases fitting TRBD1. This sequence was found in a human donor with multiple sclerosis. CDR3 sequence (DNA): TGTGCCAGTAGTATGGACAGGGAAGAGACCCAGTACTTC. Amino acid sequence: CASSMDREETQYF. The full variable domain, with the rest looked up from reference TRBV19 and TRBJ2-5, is DGGITQSPKYLFRKEGQNVTLSCEQNLNHDAMYWYRQDPGQGLRLIYYSQIVNDFQKGDIAEGYSVSREKKESFPLTVTSAQKNPTAFYLCASSMDREETQYFGPGTRLLVL.